This TCR beta chain was captured by sequencing in a study of CD8 T cells in ankylosing spondylitis (dated by TCRdb to between 2016 and 2019). For the wider study: T cell receptor beta repertoires were profiled in healthy donors and ankylosing spondylitis patients so that disease-linked TCR variants could be found. The full study cohort was made up of 25 to 30 ankylosing spondylitis patients and around 100 healthy donors. Peripheral blood was sampled, and synovial fluid was also collected from ankylosing spondylitis patients. The investigation overall reported the following: A CD8+ phenotype was shown by the disease-linked clones, which were found at relatively low frequencies in peripheral blood. Some motif variants were previously reported in synovial fluid and blood of reactive arthritis patients, suggesting common disease-initiation mechanisms. A TCR beta motif of several highly homologous amino acid variants appeared characteristic of blood from ankylosing spondylitis patients. The disease-linked clones were reported to be significantly enriched in matched synovial fluid samples from ankylosing spondylitis patients.

Sequenced using an Illumina HiSeq 2500. Quantitative 5'-RACE with molecular barcodes was used to prepare TCR beta libraries. The study's own analysis went as follows. A new computational method based on a probabilistic model of VDJ rearrangement was used to identify disease-linked TCR variants. The public reads were reprocessed in TCRdb via fastp at Q25 and MiXCR, keeping in-frame beta chains. Rows are combined by CDR3 protein, so each entry shows the most common genes and DNA. The V and J calls shown here were made by TCRdb, not taken from the authors' results. This sample holds about 800,000 distinct CDR3 sequences; 10% to 15% were observed only once. Approximately 0.51% of the sample comes from the top ten. In the case of this clonotype: What antigen it recognizes has not been identified. No clone much larger than this one lies a single base away; base qualities are absent.

The CDR3 sequence holds 14 residues, the cysteine and phenylalanine included. The only DNA kept is the CDR3, 42 bases in frame from the first base. V is trimmed back by 3 bases and J by 8 bases, and the junction contains 8 bases that no gene match accounts for. The germline V gene sets CDR1 to LGHNA and CDR2 to YNFKEQ. Sequencing input: blood, either unsorted or a sorted T cell fraction (not recorded which). This sequence was found in a male donor with ankylosing spondylitis. Here the chain combines TRBV4-2 and TRBJ1-1, with 8 bases in between that match TRBD1. The nucleotides are TGTGCCAGCAGCCATGAAATGGACAGGGAGGAAGCTTTCTTT. This codes for CASSHEMDREEAFF.